A single T cell receptor beta chain is shown here with its context. Trimming took 6 bases from V and 8 from J, leaving 19 bases between them. Per germline, CDR1 LGHDT and CDR2 YNNKEL (reference sequence). The CDR3 is 15 residues long. This sample stems from a study of blood T cells in healthy people across ages. A second PCR, run for about 7 to 11 cycles, used a sample-barcoded 5' primer plus a J-beta primer mix. TCRdb reanalysed the 5' RACE reads using MiXCR and keeps one entry per CDR3 protein. The sample carries hundreds of thousands of distinct CDR3 sequences, roughly 40% recorded once. Sequenced input: blood. The source of this sequence is a man aged 18-30 years in good health. This rearrangement joins TRBV3-1 to TRBJ1-4; possible D gene TRBD1, 5 bases. The CDR3 loop reads CASSPQGPYREKLFF. In DNA, the CDR3 is TGTGCCAGCAGTCCCCAGGGACCTTACCGGGAAAAACTGTTTTTT.